The clone carrying this T cell receptor (beta chain) is labeled medium-sized. The antigen remains undetermined. The CDR3 consists of 13 residues. The V and J ends lost 9 bases and 4 bases, in that order; junction bases with no gene match: 8. Looked up from germline, CDR1 is MNHNS and CDR2 is SASEGT. These data come from a study of T cells in localized non-small cell lung cancer. Study-wide results and limits: Of the tissues analyzed, uninvolved adjacent lung showed maximal T cell clonality, greater than tumor. Heterogeneity is still possible, as just one tumor region was sequenced.

The table came from immunoSEQ multiplex PCR; TCRdb's copy has only in-frame clones and leaves some out. The data contain 23,000 or so clones, around 81% of them singletons. This specimen was PBMCs, taken before any cancer treatment. The sequence was collected from a man aged 35 to 69 with stage II lung adenocarcinoma. The chain links TRBV6-1 to TRBJ1-2; TRBD1 matches at 7 bases. The CDR3 DNA is TGTGCCAGTCCGGGACAGTCCATCTATGGCTACACCTTC. Translating gives CASPGQSIYGYTF.